This passage covers 3 T cell receptor beta chains from one sample sequenced in a study of T cells after posttransplantation cyclophosphamide (dated by TCRdb to 2016 to 2017). The treatment or condition tag for this specimen amounts to: high-dose cyclophosphamide on days +3 and +4 as single-agent GVHD prophylaxis. Busulfan and fludarabine conditioning, a related or unrelated marrow graft, and cyclophosphamide on days +3 and +4 were given to PTCy patients. The library was generated by the immunoSEQ multiplex PCR assay. TCRdb re-hosts the immuneACCESS table, in-frame sequences only. Its copies lack some clones; in the studies checked, an unresolved V gene accounts for under half of them, and the cause for the rest is not known. There are more than 8,500 clones in this sample, and none of them is a singleton. The ten largest clones represent roughly 3.6% of the sample. Specimen: PBMCs, collected about 350 days after allogeneic stem cell transplant with posttransplant cyclophosphamide. Source of these receptors: a male patient in his 50s who received an allogeneic stem cell transplant from a related donor and was CMV-positive. After a transplant, not all T cells may be the patient's own; some may come from the graft donor.

The table lists this clone with many counts. The chain joins TRBV18 to TRBJ1-3, with D hard to call. The length of the CDR3 is 16 residues. Trimming took off 5 bases at V and 0 bases at J, with 14 bases between the two ends. Germline values: CDR1 KGHSH, CDR2 LQKENI. The CDR3 DNA sequence: TGTGCCAGCTCATCCTTTGACGGGTACTCTGGAAACACCATATATTTT. This encodes CASSSFDGYSGNTIYF.

This clone was counted many times. The rearrangement uses TRBV19 and TRBJ1-4; no clear D gene. The CDR3 is made up of 13 amino acids. Germline V gives CDR1 LNHDA, CDR2 SQIVND (reference sequence). Deletions cut 3 bases from V and 11 bases from J, with 13 bases between. The CDR3 sequence: CASSMVPTLKLFF. The CDR3 nucleotides are TGTGCCAGTAGTATGGTGCCCACTTTGAAACTGTTTTTT.

This clone was seen repeatedly, ten times or more. This chain links TRBV27 with TRBJ1-6; perhaps TRBD1 as D (5 bases). V was clipped by 5 bases and J by 10 bases, with 15 bases between them. Germline CDR1 is MNHEY and CDR2 is SMNVEV (reference sequence). The CDR3 contains 14 residues. CDR3 protein: CASSQLGGESPLHF. In DNA form, the CDR3 reads TGTGCCAGCAGTCAACTTGGGGGGGAGTCACCCCTCCACTTT.